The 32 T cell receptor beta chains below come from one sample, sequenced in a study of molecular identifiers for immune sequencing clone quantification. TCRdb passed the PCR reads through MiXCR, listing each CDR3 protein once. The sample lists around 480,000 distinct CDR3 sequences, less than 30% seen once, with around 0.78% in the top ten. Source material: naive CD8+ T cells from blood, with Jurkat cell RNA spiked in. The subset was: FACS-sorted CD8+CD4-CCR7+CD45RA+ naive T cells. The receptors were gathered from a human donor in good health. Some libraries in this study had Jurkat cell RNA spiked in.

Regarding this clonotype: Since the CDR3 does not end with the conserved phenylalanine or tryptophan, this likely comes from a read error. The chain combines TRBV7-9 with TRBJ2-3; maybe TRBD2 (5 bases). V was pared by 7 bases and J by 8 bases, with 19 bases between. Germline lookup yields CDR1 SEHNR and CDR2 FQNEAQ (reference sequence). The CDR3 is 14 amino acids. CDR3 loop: CASTHWEFRGTQYL. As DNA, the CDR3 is TGTGCCAGCACCCATTGGGAGTTTCGAGGTACGCAGTATCTT.

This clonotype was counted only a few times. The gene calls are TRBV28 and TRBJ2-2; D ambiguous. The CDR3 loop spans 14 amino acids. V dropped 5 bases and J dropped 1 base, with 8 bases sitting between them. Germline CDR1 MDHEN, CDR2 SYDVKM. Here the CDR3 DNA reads TGTGCCAGCAGTCGAAAGATGAACACCGGGGAGCTGTTTTTT. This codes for CASSRKMNTGELFF.

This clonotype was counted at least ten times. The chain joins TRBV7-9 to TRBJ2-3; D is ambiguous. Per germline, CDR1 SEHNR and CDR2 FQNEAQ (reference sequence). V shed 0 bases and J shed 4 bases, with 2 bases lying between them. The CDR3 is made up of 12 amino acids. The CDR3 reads CASSLAADTQYF. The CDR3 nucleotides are TGTGCCAGCAGCTTAGCAGCAGATACGCAGTATTTT.

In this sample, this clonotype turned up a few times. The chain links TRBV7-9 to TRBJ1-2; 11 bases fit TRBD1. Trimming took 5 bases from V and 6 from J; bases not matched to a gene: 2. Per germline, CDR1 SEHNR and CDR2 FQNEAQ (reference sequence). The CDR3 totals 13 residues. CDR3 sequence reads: CASSGTGGNGYTF. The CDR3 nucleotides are TGTGCCAGCAGCGGGACAGGGGGTAATGGCTACACCTTC.

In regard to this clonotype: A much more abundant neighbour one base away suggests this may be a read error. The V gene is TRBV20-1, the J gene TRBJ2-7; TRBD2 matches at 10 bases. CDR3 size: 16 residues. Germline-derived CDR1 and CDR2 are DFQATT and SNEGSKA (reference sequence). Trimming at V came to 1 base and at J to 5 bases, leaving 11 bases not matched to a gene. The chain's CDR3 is CSARGRDSGRYDEQYF. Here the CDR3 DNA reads TGCAGTGCTAGAGGTCGGGATAGCGGGAGGTACGACGAGCAGTACTTC.

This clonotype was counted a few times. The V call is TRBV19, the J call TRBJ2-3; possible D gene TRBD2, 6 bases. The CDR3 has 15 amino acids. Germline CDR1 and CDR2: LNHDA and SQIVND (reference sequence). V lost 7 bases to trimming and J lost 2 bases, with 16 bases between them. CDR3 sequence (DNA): TGTGCCAGTAAGGCGTGGGGGGAGCACACAGATACGCAGTATTTT. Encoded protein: CASKAWGEHTDTQYF. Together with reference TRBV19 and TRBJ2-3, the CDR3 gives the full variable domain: DGGITQSPKYLFRKEGQNVTLSCEQNLNHDAMYWYRQDPGQGLRLIYYSQIVNDFQKGDIAEGYSVSREKKESFPLTVTSAQKNPTAFYLCASKAWGEHTDTQYFGPGTRLTVL.

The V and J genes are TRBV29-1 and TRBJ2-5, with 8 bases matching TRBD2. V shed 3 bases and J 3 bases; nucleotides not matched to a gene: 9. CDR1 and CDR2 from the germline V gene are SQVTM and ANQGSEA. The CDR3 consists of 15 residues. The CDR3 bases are TGCAGCGTTGATGGTAGTAGCGGGACCGAAGAGACCCAGTACTTC. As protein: CSVDGSSGTEETQYF.

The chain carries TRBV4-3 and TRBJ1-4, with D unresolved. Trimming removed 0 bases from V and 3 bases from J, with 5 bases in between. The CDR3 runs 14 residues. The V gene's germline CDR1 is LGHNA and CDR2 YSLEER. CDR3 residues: CASSQDESNEKLFF. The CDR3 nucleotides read TGCGCCAGCAGCCAAGATGAATCTAATGAAAAACTGTTTTTT.

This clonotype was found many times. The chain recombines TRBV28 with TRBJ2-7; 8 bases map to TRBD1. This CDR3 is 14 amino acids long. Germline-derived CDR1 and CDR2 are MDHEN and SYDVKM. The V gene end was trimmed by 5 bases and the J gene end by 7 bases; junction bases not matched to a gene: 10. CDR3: CASSANRGLGEQYF. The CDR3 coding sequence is TGTGCCAGCAGTGCAAACAGGGGGTTAGGGGAGCAGTACTTC.

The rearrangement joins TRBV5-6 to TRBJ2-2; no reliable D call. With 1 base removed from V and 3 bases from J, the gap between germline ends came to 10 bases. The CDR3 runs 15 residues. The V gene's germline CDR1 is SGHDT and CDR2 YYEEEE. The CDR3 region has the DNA TGTGCCAGCAGCTTGTGGGAACGGGACACCGGGGAGCTGTTTTTT. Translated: CASSLWERDTGELFF. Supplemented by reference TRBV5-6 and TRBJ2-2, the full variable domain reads DAGVTQSPTHLIKTRGQQVTLRCSPKSGHDTVSWYQQALGQGPQFIFQYYEEEERQRGNFPDRFSGHQFPNYSSELNVNALLLGDSALYLCASSLWERDTGELFFGEGSRLTVL.

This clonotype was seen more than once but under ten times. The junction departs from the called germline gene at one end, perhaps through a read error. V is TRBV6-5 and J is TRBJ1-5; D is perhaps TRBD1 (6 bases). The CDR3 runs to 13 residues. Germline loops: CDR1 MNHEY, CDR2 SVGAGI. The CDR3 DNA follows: TGTGCCAGCAGCCCCACAGGGCTTCAGCCCCTGCATTTT. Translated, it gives CASSPTGLQPLHF.

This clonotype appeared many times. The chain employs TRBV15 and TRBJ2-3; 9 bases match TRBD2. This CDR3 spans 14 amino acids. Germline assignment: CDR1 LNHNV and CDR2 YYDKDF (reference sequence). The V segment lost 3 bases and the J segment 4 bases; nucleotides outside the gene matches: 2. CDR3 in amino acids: CATSSSGRADTQYF. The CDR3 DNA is TGTGCCACCAGCAGTAGCGGGAGAGCAGATACGCAGTATTTT.

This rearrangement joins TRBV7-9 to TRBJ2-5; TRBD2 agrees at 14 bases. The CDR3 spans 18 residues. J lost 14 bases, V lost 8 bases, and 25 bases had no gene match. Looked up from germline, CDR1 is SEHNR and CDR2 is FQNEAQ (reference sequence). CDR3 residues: CASQGLSGLAGVSETRYF. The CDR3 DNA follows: TGTGCCAGCCAGGGGCTTTCGGGACTAGCGGGAGTATCAGAGACCCGATACTTC.

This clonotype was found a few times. Here the CDR3 reads CASISGWTGGYEQYF. The DNA of the CDR3 is TGTGCCAGCATCAGCGGATGGACAGGGGGCTACGAGCAGTACTTC. The genes are TRBV6-6 and TRBJ2-7; 10 bases are a match to TRBD1. The germline V gene encodes CDR1 MNHNY and CDR2 SVGAGI (reference sequence). V trimming: 7 bases; J trimming: 3 bases; junction bases outside the gene matches: 9. The length of the CDR3 is 15 residues.

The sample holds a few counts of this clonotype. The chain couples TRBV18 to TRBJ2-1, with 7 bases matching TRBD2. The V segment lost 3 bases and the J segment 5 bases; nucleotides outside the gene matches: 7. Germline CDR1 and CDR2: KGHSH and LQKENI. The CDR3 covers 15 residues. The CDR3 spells CASSPETSSHNEQFF. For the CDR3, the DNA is TGTGCCAGCTCACCGGAGACTAGCAGTCACAATGAGCAGTTCTTC.

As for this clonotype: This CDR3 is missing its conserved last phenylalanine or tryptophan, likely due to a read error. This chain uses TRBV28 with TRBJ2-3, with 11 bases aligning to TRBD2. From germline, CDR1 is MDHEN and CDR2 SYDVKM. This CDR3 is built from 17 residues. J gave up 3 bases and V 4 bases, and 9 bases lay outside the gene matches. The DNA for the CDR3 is TGTGCCAGCAGTTCCGTTCCGGGACTAGCGGATACAGATACGCAGTATTCT. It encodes CASSSVPGLADTDTQYS.

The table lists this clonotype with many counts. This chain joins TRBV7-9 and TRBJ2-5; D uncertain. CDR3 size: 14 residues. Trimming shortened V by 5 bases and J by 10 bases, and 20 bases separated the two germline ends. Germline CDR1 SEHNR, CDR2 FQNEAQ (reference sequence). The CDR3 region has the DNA TGTGCCAGCAGCACACTTACGACCGACGGGTTCCAGTACTTC. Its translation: CASSTLTTDGFQYF.

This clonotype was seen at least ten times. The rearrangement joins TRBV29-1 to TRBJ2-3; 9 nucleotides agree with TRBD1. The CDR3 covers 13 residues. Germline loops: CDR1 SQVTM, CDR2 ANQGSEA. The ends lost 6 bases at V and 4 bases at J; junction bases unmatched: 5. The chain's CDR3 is CSVGQGFADTQYF. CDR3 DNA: TGCAGCGTAGGACAGGGGTTTGCAGATACGCAGTATTTT.

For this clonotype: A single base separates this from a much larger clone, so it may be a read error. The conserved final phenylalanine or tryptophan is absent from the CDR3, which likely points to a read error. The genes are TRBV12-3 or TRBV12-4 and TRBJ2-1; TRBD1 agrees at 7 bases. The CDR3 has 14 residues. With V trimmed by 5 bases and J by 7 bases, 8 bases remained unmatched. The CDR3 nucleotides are TGTGCCAGCAGTCCATCGGACAGGTCTAATGAGCAGTTCCTC. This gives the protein CASSPSDRSNEQFL.

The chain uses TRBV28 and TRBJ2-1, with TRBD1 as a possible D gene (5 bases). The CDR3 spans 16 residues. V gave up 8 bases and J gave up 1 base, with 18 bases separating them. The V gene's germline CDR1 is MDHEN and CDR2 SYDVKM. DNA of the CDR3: TGTGCCAGCGAGTGGGGCACCCGGAGTTCCTACAATGAGCAGTTCTTC. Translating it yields CASEWGTRSSYNEQFF.

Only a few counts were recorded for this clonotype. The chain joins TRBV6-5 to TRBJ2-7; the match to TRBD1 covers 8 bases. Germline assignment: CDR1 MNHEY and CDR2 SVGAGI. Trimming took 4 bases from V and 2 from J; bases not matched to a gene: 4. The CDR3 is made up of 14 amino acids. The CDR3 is CASSSTGDPYEQYF. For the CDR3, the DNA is TGTGCCAGCAGTTCGACAGGGGATCCCTACGAGCAGTACTTC.

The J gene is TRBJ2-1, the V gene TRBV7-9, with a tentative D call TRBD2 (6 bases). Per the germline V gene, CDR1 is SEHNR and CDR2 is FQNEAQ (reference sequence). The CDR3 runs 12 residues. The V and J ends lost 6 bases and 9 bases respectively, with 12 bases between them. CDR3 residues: CASSPAGIEQFF. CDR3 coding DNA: TGTGCCAGCAGTCCTGCGGGGATTGAGCAGTTCTTC.

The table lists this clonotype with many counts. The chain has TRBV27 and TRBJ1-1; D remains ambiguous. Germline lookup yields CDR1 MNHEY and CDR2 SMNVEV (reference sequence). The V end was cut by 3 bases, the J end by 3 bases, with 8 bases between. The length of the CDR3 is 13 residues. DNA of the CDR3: TGTGCCAGCAGTTTTGCACTCGACACTGAAGCTTTCTTT. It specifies CASSFALDTEAFF.

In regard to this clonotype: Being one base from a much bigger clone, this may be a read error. Here the CDR3 reads CASSIWTGDSDTQYF. Written as DNA, the CDR3 is TGTGCCAGTAGTATCTGGACAGGGGACTCAGATACGCAGTATTTT. The chain employs TRBV19 and TRBJ2-3; 9 nucleotides match TRBD1. Germline V lookup: CDR1 LNHDA, CDR2 SQIVND (reference sequence). This CDR3 is 15 amino acids long. J gave up 4 bases and V 3 bases, and 5 bases lay outside the gene matches.

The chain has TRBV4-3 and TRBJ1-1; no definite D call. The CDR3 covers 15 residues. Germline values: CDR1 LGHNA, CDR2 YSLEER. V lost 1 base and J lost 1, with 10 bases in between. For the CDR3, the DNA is TGCGCCAGCAGCCAAGTGTTGGAGGCGAACACTGAAGCTTTCTTT. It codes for CASSQVLEANTEAFF.

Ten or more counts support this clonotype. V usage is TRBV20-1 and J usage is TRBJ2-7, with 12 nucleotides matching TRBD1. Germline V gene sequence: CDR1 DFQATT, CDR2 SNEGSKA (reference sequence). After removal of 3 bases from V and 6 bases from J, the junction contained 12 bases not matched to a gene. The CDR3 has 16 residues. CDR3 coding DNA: TGCAGTGCTAGGGCCCCAACCGGGACAGGGGGCTCCGAGCAGTACTTC. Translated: CSARAPTGTGGSEQYF.

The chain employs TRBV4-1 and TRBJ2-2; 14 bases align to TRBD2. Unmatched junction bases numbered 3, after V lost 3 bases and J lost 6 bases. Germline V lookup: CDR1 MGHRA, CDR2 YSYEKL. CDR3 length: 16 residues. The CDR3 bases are TGCGCCAGCAGCCATGGGACTAGCGGGAGACCCGGGGAGCTGTTTTTT. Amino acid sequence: CASSHGTSGRPGELFF.

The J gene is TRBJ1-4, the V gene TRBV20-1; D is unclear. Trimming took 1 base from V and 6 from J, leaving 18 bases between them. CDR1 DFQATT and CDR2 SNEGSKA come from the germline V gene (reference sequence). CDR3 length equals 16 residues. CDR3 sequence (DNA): TGCAGTGCTAGAGCGCGGACCCGAGCAGGTGATGAAAAACTGTTTTTT. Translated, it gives CSARARTRAGDEKLFF.

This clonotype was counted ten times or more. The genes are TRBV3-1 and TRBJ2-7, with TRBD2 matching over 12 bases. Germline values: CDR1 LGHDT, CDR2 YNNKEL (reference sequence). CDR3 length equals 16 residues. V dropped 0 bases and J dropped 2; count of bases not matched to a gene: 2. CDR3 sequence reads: CASSQELAGGPYEQYF. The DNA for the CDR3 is TGTGCCAGCAGCCAAGAGCTAGCGGGAGGGCCCTACGAGCAGTACTTC.

The CDR3 DNA reads TGTGCCGATAGACTAGTACCCCAAGAGACCCAGTACTTC. This sequence encodes CADRLVPQETQYF. The chain recombines TRBV6-2 or TRBV6-3 with TRBJ2-5; possibly TRBD2 for D (6 bases). The CDR3 loop spans 13 amino acids. V lost 11 bases, J lost 1 base, and 14 bases lay in between. Germline CDR1 MNHEY, CDR2 SVGEGT.

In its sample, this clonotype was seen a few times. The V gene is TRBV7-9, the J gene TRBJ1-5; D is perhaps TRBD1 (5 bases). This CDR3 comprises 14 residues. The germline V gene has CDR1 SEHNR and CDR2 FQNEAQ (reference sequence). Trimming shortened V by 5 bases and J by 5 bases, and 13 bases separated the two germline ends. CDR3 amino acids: CASSPGTVDQPQHF. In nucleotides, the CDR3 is TGTGCCAGCAGCCCCGGGACGGTAGATCAGCCCCAGCATTTT. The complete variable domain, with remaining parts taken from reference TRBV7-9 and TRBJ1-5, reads DTGVSQNPRHKITKRGQNVTFRCDPISEHNRLYWYRQTLGQGPEFLTYFQNEAQLEKSRLLSDRFSAERPKGSFSTLEIQRTEQGDSAMYLCASSPGTVDQPQHFGDGTRLSIL.

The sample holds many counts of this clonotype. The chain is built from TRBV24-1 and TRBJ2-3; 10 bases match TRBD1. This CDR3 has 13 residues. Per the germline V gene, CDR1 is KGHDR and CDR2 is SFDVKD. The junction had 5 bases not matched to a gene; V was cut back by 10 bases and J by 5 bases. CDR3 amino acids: CATAGTGEDTQYF. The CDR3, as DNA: TGTGCCACGGCCGGGACAGGGGAAGATACGCAGTATTTT.